This T cell receptor beta chain was profiled in a study of the immune and genomic landscape of osteosarcoma (TCRdb year 2020). In the study overall: The overall cohort was composed of 45 or so pediatric and adult patients with high-grade osteosarcoma, and a median age at diagnosis of about 25 years (range roughly 5-81) was recorded. An explanation for the limited clinical activity of immune checkpoint inhibitors in osteosarcoma was sought in the study. A couple of samples from the same tumor site were contributed by each of three patients. In the overall cohort, more than 45% of patients were male, and roughly 75% had localized disease at diagnosis. The osteosarcoma immunogenomic landscape was characterized by integrating TCR sequencing results with transcriptome, protein array and immunostaining data. The study profiled osteosarcoma specimens with whole genome, RNA and T-cell receptor sequencing plus immunohistochemistry and reverse phase protein arrays to define immunogenic potential. The cohort was enriched for poor-risk disease, with about 73% showing unfavorable pathologic response to standard therapy and around 61% deceased.

The tumors sampled were post-treatment primary, local recurrence and metastasis specimens taken from patients with a poor prognosis. The ImmunoSEQ Assay (Adaptive Biotechnologies) was used to immunosequence the CDR3 regions of the TCR beta chain. Turning to the authors' computational methods: The ImmunoSEQ Analyzer platform was used to export TCRB rearrangements, read counts, read proportions and gene usage. Using productive rearrangements, T-cell clonality was calculated as 1 minus Pielou's evenness. In the clonal space homeostasis analysis, clonotypes were grouped as rare, small, medium, large or hyperexpanded (0.01 to 1 of the repertoire). TCR productive clonality was compared across immune clusters C1, C2 and C3 using the Wilcoxon rank sum test. Sourced from immuneACCESS, this table was stored by TCRdb with only in-frame sequences that have V and J called. A share of the clones is absent; for the studies checked, an unresolved V gene accounts for under half, and the remainder has no known explanation. The D gene and trimming were derived from the DNA, and the V and J assignments and clone size from that table. A total of about 1,600 clones appear in this sample, around two thirds of them only once. Under 20% of the sample lies in the top ten.

Trimmed from V: 1 base; trimmed from J: 4 bases; junction bases lacking a gene match: 9. Per the germline V gene, SGHAT is the CDR1 and FQNNGV is the CDR2. The CDR3, from cysteine to phenylalanine, totals 16 residues. Only CDR3 DNA is held: 48 bases, read in frame from base 1. About this clone: Its antigen is still unknown. No base-level quality is on record; no much larger clone is a single base apart. In the same sample, other DNA sequences code for this CDR3.

Results and caveats for the whole study, not just this receptor: Clonality benchmarks were derived from external normal skin and healthy peripheral blood data rather than from matched normal tissue. Because osteosarcoma is rare and all possible samples were collected, sample size was not determined by any statistical method. Alongside the frozen tumor specimens, matched blood was collected from only a couple of patients. Overall, productive TCR clonality was low, with a mean of 0.09 and a maximum of 0.3, which suggests limited clonal expansion of T cells. In five cases, a single hyperexpanded clone dominated the repertoire, and each of these five cases had fewer than 100 T-cell clonotypes. Higher TCR productive clonality was observed in the immune-hot C3 cluster than in the cold C1 cluster, although TCR productive clonality remained low overall.

This clonotype originated in a man younger than 35 with osteosarcoma. The age is the age at diagnosis. The sequenced sample consisted of primary tumor tissue from the T10 vertebra. According to the study, the label for this sample's cell subset or site signals: resected primary osteosarcoma tumor. The chain was built from TRBV11-2 and TRBJ2-5, with 7 bases aligning to TRBD2. For the CDR3, the sequence is CASSLVGDGGGETQYF. The DNA is TGTGCCAGCAGCTTAGTCGGGGACGGCGGGGGAGAGACCCAGTACTTC.